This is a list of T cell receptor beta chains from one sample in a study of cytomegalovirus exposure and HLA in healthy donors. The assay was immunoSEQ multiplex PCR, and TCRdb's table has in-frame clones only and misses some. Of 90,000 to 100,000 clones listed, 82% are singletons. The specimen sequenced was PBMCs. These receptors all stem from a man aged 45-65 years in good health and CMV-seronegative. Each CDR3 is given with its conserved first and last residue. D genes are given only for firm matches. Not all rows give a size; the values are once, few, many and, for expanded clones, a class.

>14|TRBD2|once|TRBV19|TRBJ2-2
TGTGCCAGTAGTGTCTCAACTAGCGTCGGGGAGCTGTTTTTT
CASSVSTSVGELFF
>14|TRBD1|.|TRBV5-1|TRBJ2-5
TGCGCCAGCAGCGCCCGGACAGGTAGTACAGAGCAGTACTTC
CASSARTGSTEQYF
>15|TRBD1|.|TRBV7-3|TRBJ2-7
TGTGCCAGCAGCTTAGAGGGGGCCACTCCGAACGAGCAGTACTTC
CASSLEGATPNEQYF
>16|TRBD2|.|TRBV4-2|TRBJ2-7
TGTGCCAGCAGCCAGGTGACTAGCGGGAGTACCTACGAGCAGTACTTC
CASSQVTSGSTYEQYF
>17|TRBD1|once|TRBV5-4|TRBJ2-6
TGTGCCAGCAGCTTGACAGGGGAATCGGCTGGGGCCAACGTCCTGACTTTC
CASSLTGESAGANVLTF
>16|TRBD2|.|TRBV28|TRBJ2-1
TGTGCCAGCTCTCCGGGACTAGCGGGAGCTGACAATGAGCAGTTCTTC
CASSPGLAGADNEQFF
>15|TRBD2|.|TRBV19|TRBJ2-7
TGTGCCAGTAGTAAAGTAGCGGGAGGCTCCTACGAGCAGTACTTC
CASSKVAGGSYEQYF
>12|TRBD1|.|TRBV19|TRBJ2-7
TGTGCCAGCGGACAGGGGGACTACGAGCAGTACTTC
CASGQGDYEQYF
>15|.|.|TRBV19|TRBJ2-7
TGTGCCAGTAGTAATATCCAGGGGACCCCTCTCGAGCAGTACTTC
CASSNIQGTPLEQYF
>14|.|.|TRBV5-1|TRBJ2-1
TGCGCCAGCCCCCGGGACTTTCCTTACAATGAGCAGTTCTTC
CASPRDFPYNEQFF
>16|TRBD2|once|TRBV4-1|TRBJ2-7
TGCGCCAGCAGCCAAGAGGGGGGGAGGAGGCCCTACGAGCAGTACTTC
CASSQEGGRRPYEQYF
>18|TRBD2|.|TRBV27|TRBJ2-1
TGTGCCAGCAGTTTACTTGGGACTAGCGGGAGGGCCTACAATGAGCAGTTCTTC
CASSLLGTSGRAYNEQFF
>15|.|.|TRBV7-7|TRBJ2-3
TGTGCTAGCAGCTTTGGACTCTCCCCGCAAGATACGCAGTATTTT
CASSFGLSPQDTQYF
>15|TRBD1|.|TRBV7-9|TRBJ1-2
TGTGCCAGCAGCTCAAACAGGGGGCGATACTATGGCTACACCTTC
CASSSNRGRYYGYTF
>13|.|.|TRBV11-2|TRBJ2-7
TGTGCCAGCAGCTTGGCTAGCTACAGCGAGCAGTACTTC
CASSLASYSEQYF
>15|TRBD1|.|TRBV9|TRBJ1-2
TGTGCCAGCAGCTCGCACCTCAGGGGGGACTATGGCTACACCTTC
CASSSHLRGDYGYTF
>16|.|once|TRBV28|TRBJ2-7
TGTGCCAGCAGGTCCCCCGGCAGGGCTTCCGTCTACGAGCAGTACTTC
CASRSPGRASVYEQYF
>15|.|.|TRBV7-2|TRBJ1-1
TGTGCCAGCAGCTTAATCCAGGGGATGAACACTGAAGCTTTCTTT
CASSLIQGMNTEAFF
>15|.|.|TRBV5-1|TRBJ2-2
TGCGCCAGCAGCCCGAGATTACCCGGGTCTGGGGAGCTGTTTTTT
CASSPRLPGSGELFF
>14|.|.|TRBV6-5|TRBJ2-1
TGTGCCAGCAGTTACTCTACAGGATACAATGAGCAGTTCTTC
CASSYSTGYNEQFF
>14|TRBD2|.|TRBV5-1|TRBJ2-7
TGCGCCAGCAGCTTGGACCTAGCGGCCCACGAGCAGTACTTC
CASSLDLAAHEQYF
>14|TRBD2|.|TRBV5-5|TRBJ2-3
TGTGCCAGCAGCTTGAGCGGGGCAGCAGATACGCAGTATTTT
CASSLSGAADTQYF
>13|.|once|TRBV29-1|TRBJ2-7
TGCAGCGTCGTGCCCTTTAGCTCCTACGAGCAGTACTTC
CSVVPFSSYEQYF
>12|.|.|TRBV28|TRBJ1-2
TGTGCCAGCATGTCAGGGGACTATGGCTACACCTTC
CASMSGDYGYTF
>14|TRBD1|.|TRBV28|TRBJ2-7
TGTGCCAGCAGTTTCTATTCAGGGGGATACGAGCAGTACTTC
CASSFYSGGYEQYF
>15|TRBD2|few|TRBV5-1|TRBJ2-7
TGCGCCAGCAGCTTGATGACCGGGACTAGCTACGAGCAGTACTTC
CASSLMTGTSYEQYF
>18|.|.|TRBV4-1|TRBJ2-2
TGCGCCAGCAGCCAGGAGGGACTGCACGTTAGATACGCCGGGGAGCTGTTTTTT
CASSQEGLHVRYAGELFF
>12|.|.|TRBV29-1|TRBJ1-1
TGCAGCGTCACTGAGGGTGGCACTGAAGCTTTCTTT
CSVTEGGTEAFF
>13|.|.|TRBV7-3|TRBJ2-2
TGTGCCAGCAGACCCGGCGGGACCGGGGAGCTGTTTTTT
CASRPGGTGELFF
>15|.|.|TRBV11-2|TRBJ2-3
TGTGCCAGCAGCTTAGTAGCCAGCAACACAGATACGCAGTATTTT
CASSLVASNTDTQYF
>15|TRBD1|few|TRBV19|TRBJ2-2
TGTGCCAGTACCCTTGGGACAGGGAACACCGGGGAGCTGTTTTTT
CASTLGTGNTGELFF
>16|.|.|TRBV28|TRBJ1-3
TGTGCCAGCAGTTCCCCTCGGGAGGGCGACGGAAACACCATATATTTT
CASSSPREGDGNTIYF
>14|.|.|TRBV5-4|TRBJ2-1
TGTGCCAGCAGCTTGGACCCGGGTTCCAATGAGCAGTTCTTC
CASSLDPGSNEQFF
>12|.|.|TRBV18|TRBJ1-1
TGTGCCAGCTCATCAGGATCTGCTGAAGCTTTCTTT
CASSSGSAEAFF
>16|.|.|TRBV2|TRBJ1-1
TGTGCCAGCAGTGAAGGACGTAAGGGGGTGAACACTGAAGCTTTCTTT
CASSEGRKGVNTEAFF
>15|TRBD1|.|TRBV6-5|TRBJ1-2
TGTGCCAGCAGTACCTCGACAGGGGGCAGCGATGGCTACACCTTC
CASSTSTGGSDGYTF
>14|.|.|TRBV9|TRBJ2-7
TGTGCCAGCAGCCCATACTCAGGGGAGTACGAGCAGTACTTC
CASSPYSGEYEQYF
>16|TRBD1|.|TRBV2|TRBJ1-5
TGTGCCAGCAGTGAAAAGTGGACAGGGATTAATCAGCCCCAGCATTTT
CASSEKWTGINQPQHF
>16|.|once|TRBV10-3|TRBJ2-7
TGTGCCATCAGTGAGTCGTCAGGGCGCAGCTCCTACGAGCAGTACTTC
CAISESSGRSSYEQYF
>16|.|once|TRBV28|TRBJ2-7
TGTGCCAGCAGTATTTACAGGGAGTCTGTCGCCTACGAGCAGTACTTC
CASSIYRESVAYEQYF
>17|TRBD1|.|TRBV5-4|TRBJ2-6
TGTGCCAGCAGCTCTGGACAGGCCCGCTCTGGGGCCAACGTCCTGACTTTC
CASSSGQARSGANVLTF
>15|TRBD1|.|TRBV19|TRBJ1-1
TGTGCCAGTAGTATCGGGACAGGGGCCAACACTGAAGCTTTCTTT
CASSIGTGANTEAFF
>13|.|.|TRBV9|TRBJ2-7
TGTGCCAGCAGCGGAGGAACTTACGACGAGCAGTACTTC
CASSGGTYDEQYF
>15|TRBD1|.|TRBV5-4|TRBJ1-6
TGTGCCAGCAGCTTGGCCCCGATCCAGGGGGGACCCCTCCACTTT
CASSLAPIQGGPLHF
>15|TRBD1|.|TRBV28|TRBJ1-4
TGTGCCAGCAGTTTACGGGGACAGGGGAATGAAAAACTGTTTTTT
CASSLRGQGNEKLFF
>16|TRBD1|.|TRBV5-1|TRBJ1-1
TGCGCCAGCAGCTTGCGGACAGGGGGGATGAACACTGAAGCTTTCTTT
CASSLRTGGMNTEAFF
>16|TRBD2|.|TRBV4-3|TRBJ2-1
TGCGCCAGCAGCCGCCGACTAGCGGGAACCTACAATGAGCAGTTCTTC
CASSRRLAGTYNEQFF
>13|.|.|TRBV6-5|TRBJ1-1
TGTGCCAGCAGCCGAAGGACCGACAGTGAAGCTTTCTTT
CASSRRTDSEAFF
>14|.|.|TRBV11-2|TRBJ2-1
TGTGCCAGCAGCACCCCGACTAGGTCCCTAGAGCAGTTCTTC
CASSTPTRSLEQFF
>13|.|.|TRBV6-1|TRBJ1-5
TGTGCCAGCGGGGAGGCAAGCAATCAGCCCCAGCATTTT
CASGEASNQPQHF
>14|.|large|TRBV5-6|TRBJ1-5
TGTGCCAGCAGCTTGGGGAGGCCTTATCAGCCCCAGCATTTT
CASSLGRPYQPQHF
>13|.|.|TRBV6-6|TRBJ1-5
TGTGCCAGCAGTTACACCCCTGGGAGTTACCAGCATTTT
CASSYTPGSYQHF
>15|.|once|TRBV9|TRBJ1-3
TGTGCCAGCAGCGTAGGATGGCGGACTGGAAACACCATATATTTT
CASSVGWRTGNTIYF
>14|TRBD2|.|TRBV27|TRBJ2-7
TGTGCCAGCAGTTACGCGGGAGAGGGCTCCAAGCAGTACTTC
CASSYAGEGSKQYF